This TCR beta chain was retrieved from a study of blood T cell repertoires in COVID-19. Study overall: Some COVID-19 samples were acute and others convalescent; all came from the United States, Italy and Spain. The cDNA or gDNA used as material had been derived from T cells, B-cell-depleted T cells, or PBMCs.

CDR1 is DFQATT, CDR2 SNEGSKA, per germline (reference sequence). This CDR3 contains 13 residues. V was cut by 4 bases and J by 4 bases, with 11 bases left in between. Data came from immunoSEQ multiplex PCR; TCRdb stores just in-frame clones and leaves some out. The data contain around 140,000 clones, 85% to 90% of them singletons. The receptor's source is a woman aged 55-69 years with acute or convalescent COVID-19. This chain connects TRBV20-1 to TRBJ1-5, with D possibly matching TRBD1 (6 bases). Material for sequencing was peripheral blood. The CDR3: CSAIDQGNQPQHF. In nucleotides, the CDR3 is TGCAGTGCTATTGATCAGGGGAATCAGCCCCAGCATTTT.